The clone carrying this TCR beta chain was recorded a few times. These data come from a study of blood T cell repertoires in COVID-19. Study-wide background: Whether acute or convalescent, the COVID-19 samples came from the United States, Italy and Spain. PBMCs, B-cell-depleted T cells, or T cells were the source of the cDNA or gDNA that made up the material.

The V gene's germline CDR1 is MDHEN and CDR2 SYDVKM. This CDR3 is built from 15 residues. Losses at the gene ends were 6 bases for V and 2 bases for J; bases not matched to a gene: 7. Generated by immunoSEQ multiplex PCR, the TCRdb table keeps only in-frame clones and is missing some. This table holds over 150,000 clones, roughly 79% found once. The sample taken for sequencing was peripheral blood. V gene TRBV28 combines with J gene TRBJ1-5; 7 bases are shared with TRBD1. The source is a human donor with acute or convalescent COVID-19. The donor label of this sample is uncertain. The CDR3 nucleotides read TGTGCCAGCAGGACAGGGTCTGCGGGCAATCAGCCCCAGCATTTT. As protein: CASRTGSAGNQPQHF.